The present T cell receptor beta chain was sequenced within a study of blood T cell repertoires in COVID-19. Study summary: COVID-19 samples, acute and convalescent, were from the United States, Italy and Spain.

Clones were read by immunoSEQ multiplex PCR, and TCRdb kept only the in-frame ones, dropping some. The repertoire holds about 270,000 clones, with 86% as singletons. The CDR3 consists of 15 residues. Germline values: CDR1 LNHDA, CDR2 SQIVND (reference sequence). V was trimmed by 1 base and J by 5 bases, leaving 13 bases between them. The sample comprised peripheral blood. The source is a woman aged 80 or over with COVID-19, enrolled during active disease. J is TRBJ2-3 and V is TRBV19; unclear D gene. CDR3 protein: CASSIGPTPGDTQYF. As DNA, the CDR3 is TGTGCCAGTAGTATAGGGCCGACCCCGGGAGATACGCAGTATTTT.